This T cell receptor beta chain was profiled in a study of patients and donors after allogeneic stem cell transplantation. This clonotype has just a few counts. A single record per CDR3 protein comes from TCRdb applying MiXCR to the RT-PCR reads. The sample lists 800,000 to 1,000,000 distinct CDR3 sequences; over 15% were seen once. Germline V gene data show CDR1 as SGHDT and CDR2 as YYEEEE. CDR3 length: 14 residues. The V gene end was trimmed by 7 bases and the J gene end by 4 bases; junction bases not matched to a gene: 6. This clonotype originated in a human donor who was either an allogeneic HSCT recipient or a stem cell or donor lymphocyte infusion donor (not recorded which). It is not recorded whose cells these are; they may come from a transplant donor. The chain carries TRBV5-6 and TRBJ2-2, with TRBD1 identical over 8 bases. The sequenced material came from blood, either unsorted or a sorted T cell fraction (not recorded which). CDR3 sequence reads: CASSQGARTGELFF. For the CDR3, the DNA is TGTGCCAGCTCTCAGGGGGCTCGCACCGGGGAGCTGTTTTTT.